This paragraph covers one TCR beta chain sequence. This entry comes from a study of blood T cell repertoires in COVID-19. The V gene end was trimmed by 2 bases and the J gene end by 7 bases; junction bases not matched to a gene: 8. The CDR3 contains 16 residues. Germline V gene lookup returns CDR1 MNHNY and CDR2 SVGAGI (reference sequence). Original handling: Amplifying reference gene primers gave estimates of nucleated cell counts. Clones were read by immunoSEQ multiplex PCR, and TCRdb kept only the in-frame ones, dropping some. V, J and clone size reflect that table, while D and trimming were determined from the DNA. Altogether around 76,000 clones are present, around nine tenths being singletons, with the ten largest covering just under 0.6%.

Source material: peripheral blood. V gene TRBV6-6 combines with J gene TRBJ1-6; 7 bases line up with TRBD1. The receptor's source is a man in his 60s with acute or convalescent COVID-19. The CDR3 spells CASSYVQGMGNSPLHF. The CDR3 DNA reads TGTGCCAGCAGTTACGTACAGGGGATGGGGAATTCACCCCTCCACTTT.